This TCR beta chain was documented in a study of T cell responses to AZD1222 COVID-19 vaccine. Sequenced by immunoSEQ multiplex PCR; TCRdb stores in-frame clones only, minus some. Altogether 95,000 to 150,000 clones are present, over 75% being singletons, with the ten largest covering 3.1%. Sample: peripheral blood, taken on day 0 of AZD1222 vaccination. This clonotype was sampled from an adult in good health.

Here the CDR3 reads CASSWDRETSTDTQYF. The CDR3 DNA follows: TGTGCCAGCAGTTGGGACAGGGAGACTAGCACAGATACGCAGTATTTT. The chain has TRBV6-6 and TRBJ2-3, with 9 bases that match TRBD1. The V and J ends lost 4 bases and 0 bases, in that order; junction bases with no gene match: 5. CDR1 and CDR2 from the germline V gene are MNHNY and SVGAGI (reference sequence). The CDR3 spans 16 residues.